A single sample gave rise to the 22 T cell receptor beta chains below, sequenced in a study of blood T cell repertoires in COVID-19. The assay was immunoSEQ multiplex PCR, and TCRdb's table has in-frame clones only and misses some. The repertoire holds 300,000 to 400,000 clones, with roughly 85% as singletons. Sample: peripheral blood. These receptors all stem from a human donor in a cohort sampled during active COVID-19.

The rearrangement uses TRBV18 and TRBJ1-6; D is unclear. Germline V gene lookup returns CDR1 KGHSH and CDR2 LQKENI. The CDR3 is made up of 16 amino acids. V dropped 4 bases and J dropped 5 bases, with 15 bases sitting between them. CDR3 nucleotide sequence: TGTGCCAGCTCACTACGTGCCGGGAACAATAATTCACCCCTCCACTTT. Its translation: CASSLRAGNNNSPLHF.

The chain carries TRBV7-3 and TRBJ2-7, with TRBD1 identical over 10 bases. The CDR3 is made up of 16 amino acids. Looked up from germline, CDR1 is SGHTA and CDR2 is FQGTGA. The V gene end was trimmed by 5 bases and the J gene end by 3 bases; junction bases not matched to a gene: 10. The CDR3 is CASSIDPGTGVYEQYF. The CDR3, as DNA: TGTGCCAGCAGCATTGATCCCGGGACAGGGGTCTACGAGCAGTACTTC.

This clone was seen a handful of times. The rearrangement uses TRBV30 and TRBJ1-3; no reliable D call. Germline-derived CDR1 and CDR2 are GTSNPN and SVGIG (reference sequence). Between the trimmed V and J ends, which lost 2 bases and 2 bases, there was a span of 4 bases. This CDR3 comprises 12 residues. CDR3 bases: TGTGCCTGGAGTCAGACTGGAAACACCATATATTTT. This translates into CAWSQTGNTIYF.

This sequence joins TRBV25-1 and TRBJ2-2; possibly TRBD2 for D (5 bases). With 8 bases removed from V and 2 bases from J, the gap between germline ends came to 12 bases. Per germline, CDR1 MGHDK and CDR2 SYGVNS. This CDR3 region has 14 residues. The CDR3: CASASRGNTGELFF. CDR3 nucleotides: TGTGCCAGCGCTTCCCGGGGTAACACCGGGGAGCTGTTTTTT.

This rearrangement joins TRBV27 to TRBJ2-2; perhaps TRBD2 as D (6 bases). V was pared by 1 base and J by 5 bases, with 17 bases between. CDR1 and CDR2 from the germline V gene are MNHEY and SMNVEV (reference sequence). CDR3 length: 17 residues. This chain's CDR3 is CASSLFRGATGTGELFF. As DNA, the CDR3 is TGTGCCAGCAGTTTATTCCGCGGGGCCACGGGGACCGGGGAGCTGTTTTTT.

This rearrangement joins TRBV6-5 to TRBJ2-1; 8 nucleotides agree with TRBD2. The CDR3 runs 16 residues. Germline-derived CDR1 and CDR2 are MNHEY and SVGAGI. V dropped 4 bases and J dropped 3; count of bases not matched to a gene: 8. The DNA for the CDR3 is TGTGCCAGCAGTTCGGCCGGGACTAGAGTCTACAATGAGCAGTTCTTC. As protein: CASSSAGTRVYNEQFF.

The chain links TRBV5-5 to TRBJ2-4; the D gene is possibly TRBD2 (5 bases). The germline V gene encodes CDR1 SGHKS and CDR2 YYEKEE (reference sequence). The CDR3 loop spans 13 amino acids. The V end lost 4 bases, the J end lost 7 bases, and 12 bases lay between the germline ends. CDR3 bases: TGTGCCAGCAGCGCGTCGGGCGGGAACATTCAGTACTTC. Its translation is CASSASGGNIQYF.

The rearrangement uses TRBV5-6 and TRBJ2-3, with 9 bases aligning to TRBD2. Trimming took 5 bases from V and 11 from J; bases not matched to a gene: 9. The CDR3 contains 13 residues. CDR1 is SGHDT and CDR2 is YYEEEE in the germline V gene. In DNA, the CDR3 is TGTGCCAGCAGTTCTCTAGCGGGGCGTGTGCAGTATTTT. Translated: CASSSLAGRVQYF.

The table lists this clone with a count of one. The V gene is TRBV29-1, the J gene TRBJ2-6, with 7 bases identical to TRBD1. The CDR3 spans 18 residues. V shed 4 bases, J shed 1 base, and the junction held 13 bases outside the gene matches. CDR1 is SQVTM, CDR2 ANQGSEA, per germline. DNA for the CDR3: TGCAGCGTTGGGACAGGTCACCTCCTGAATTCTGGGGCCAACGTCCTGACTTTC. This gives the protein CSVGTGHLLNSGANVLTF.

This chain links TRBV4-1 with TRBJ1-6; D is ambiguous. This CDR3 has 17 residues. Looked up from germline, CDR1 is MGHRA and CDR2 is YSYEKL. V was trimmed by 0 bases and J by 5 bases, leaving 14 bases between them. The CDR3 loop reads CASSQDLGRFDNSPLHF. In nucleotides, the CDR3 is TGCGCCAGCAGCCAAGATCTGGGGAGATTCGATAATTCACCCCTCCACTTT.

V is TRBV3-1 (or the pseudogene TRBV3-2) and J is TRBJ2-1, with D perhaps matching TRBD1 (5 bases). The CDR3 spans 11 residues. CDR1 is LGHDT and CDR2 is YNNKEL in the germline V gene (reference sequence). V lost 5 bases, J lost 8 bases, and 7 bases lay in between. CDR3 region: CASSGAHEQFF. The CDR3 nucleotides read TGTGCCAGCAGCGGGGCCCATGAGCAGTTCTTC.

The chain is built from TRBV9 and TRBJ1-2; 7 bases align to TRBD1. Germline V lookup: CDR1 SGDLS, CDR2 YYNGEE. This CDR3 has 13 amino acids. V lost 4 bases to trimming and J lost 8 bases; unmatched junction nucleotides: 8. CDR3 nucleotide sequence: TGTGCCAGCAGCCCCATAGGACAGGTCGGCTACACCTTC. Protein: CASSPIGQVGYTF.

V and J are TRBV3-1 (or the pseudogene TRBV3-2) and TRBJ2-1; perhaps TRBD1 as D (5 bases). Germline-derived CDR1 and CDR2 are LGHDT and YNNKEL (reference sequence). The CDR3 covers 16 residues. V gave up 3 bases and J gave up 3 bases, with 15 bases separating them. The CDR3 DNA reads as TGTGCCAGCAGCCAGCCGACAGCTCTTAACTACAATGAGCAGTTCTTC. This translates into CASSQPTALNYNEQFF.

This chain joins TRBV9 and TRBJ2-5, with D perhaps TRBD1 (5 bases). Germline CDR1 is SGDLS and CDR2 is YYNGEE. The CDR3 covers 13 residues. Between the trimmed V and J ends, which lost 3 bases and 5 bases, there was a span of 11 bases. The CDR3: CASSDQGRETQYF. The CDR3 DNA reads TGTGCCAGCAGCGACCAGGGTAGGGAGACCCAGTACTTC.

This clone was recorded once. CDR3 sequence: CASSYAGRVETQYF. CDR3 sequence (DNA): TGTGCCAGCAGTTACGCGGGGAGGGTAGAGACCCAGTACTTC. The chain is built from TRBV6-5 and TRBJ2-5; TRBD2 agrees at 7 bases. With 2 bases clipped from V and 4 bases from J, the junction kept 4 bases outside the gene matches. CDR1 and CDR2 (germline): MNHEY, SVGAGI. This CDR3 is 14 amino acids long.

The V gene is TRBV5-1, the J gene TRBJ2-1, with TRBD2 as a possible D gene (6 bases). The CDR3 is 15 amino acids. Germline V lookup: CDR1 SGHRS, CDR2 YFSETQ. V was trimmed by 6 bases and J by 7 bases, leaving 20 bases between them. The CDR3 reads CASTRRNFRENEQFF. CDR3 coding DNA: TGCGCCAGCACCCGACGGAATTTTCGGGAGAATGAGCAGTTCTTC.

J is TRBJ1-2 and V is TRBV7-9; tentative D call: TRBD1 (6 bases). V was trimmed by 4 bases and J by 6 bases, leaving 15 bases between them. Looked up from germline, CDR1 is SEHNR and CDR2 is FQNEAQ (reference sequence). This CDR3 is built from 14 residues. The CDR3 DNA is TGTGCCAGCAGCTCCAATAGACAGGAAAATGGCTACACCTTC. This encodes CASSSNRQENGYTF. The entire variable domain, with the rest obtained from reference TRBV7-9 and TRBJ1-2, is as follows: DTGVSQNPRHKITKRGQNVTFRCDPISEHNRLYWYRQTLGQGPEFLTYFQNEAQLEKSRLLSDRFSAERPKGSFSTLEIQRTEQGDSAMYLCASSSNRQENGYTFGSGTRLTVV.

CDR3 nucleotide sequence: TGTGCCAGCAGCTCCAGCGGGAGAACAGATACGCAGTATTTT. Protein product: CASSSSGRTDTQYF. The chain uses TRBV5-6 and TRBJ2-3, with 8 bases aligning to TRBD2. V lost 3 bases, J lost 3 bases, and 3 bases stayed unmatched. The germline V gene encodes CDR1 SGHDT and CDR2 YYEEEE. CDR3 length equals 14 residues.

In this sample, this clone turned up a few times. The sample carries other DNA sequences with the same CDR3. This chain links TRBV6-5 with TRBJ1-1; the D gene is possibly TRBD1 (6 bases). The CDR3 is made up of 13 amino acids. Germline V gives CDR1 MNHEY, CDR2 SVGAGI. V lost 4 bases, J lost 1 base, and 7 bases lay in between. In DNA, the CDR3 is TGTGCCAGCAGTTGGACAGCGAACACTGAAGCTTTCTTT. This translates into CASSWTANTEAFF.

Here the CDR3 DNA reads TGTGCCAGCAGTCCACTGGGACAGGATATTAACTATGGCTACACCTTC. It specifies CASSPLGQDINYGYTF. V and J are TRBV27 and TRBJ1-2; 8 bases align to TRBD1. Germline V gene sequence: CDR1 MNHEY, CDR2 SMNVEV (reference sequence). V gave up 5 bases and J gave up 1 base; unmatched junction bases: 9. CDR3 length: 16 amino acids.

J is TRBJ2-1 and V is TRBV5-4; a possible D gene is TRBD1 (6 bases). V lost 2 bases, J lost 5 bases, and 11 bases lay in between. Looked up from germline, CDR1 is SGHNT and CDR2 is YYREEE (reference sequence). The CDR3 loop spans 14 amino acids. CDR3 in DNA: TGTGCCAGCAGCTTAGGGGGAGTCGACAATGAGCAGTTCTTC. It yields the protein CASSLGGVDNEQFF.

The CDR3 nucleotides read TGTGCCAGCTCAGGCGGACCGAGGGGCAATCAGCCCCAGCATTTT. This translates into CASSGGPRGNQPQHF. The chain couples TRBV7-9 to TRBJ1-5; D gene uncertain. CDR1 SEHNR and CDR2 FQNEAQ come from the germline V gene (reference sequence). There are 15 residues in the CDR3. V lost 8 bases, J lost 2 bases, and 16 bases lay in between.